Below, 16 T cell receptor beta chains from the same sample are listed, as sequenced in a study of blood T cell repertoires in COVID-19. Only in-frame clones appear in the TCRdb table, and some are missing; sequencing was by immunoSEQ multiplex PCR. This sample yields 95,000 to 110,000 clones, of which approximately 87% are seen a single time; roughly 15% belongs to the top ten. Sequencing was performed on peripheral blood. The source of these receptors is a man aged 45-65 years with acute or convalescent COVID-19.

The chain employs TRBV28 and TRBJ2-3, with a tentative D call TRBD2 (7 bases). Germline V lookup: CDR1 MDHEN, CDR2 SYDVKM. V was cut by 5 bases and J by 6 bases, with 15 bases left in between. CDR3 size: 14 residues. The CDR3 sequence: CASSVGGHTDTQYF. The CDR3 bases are TGTGCCAGCAGTGTCGGGGGGCATACGGATACGCAGTATTTT.

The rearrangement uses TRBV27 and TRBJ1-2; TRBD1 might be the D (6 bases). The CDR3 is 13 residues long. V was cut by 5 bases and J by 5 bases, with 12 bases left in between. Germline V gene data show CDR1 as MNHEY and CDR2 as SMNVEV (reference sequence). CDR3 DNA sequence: TGTGCCAGCAGTGACGGGGGGCGGTATGGCTACACCTTC. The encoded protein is CASSDGGRYGYTF.

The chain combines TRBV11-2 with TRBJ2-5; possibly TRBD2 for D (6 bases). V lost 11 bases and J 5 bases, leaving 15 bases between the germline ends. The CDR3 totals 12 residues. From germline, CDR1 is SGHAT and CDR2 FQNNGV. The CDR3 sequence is CACRENWETQYF. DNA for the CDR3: TGTGCCTGCCGGGAGAATTGGGAGACCCAGTACTTC.

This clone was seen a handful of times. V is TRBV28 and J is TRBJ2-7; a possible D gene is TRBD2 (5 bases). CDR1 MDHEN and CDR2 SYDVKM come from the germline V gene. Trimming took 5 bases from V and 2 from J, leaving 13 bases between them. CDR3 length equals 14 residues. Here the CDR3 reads CASSPQSGPYEQYF. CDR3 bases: TGTGCCAGCAGTCCCCAAAGCGGCCCCTACGAGCAGTACTTC.

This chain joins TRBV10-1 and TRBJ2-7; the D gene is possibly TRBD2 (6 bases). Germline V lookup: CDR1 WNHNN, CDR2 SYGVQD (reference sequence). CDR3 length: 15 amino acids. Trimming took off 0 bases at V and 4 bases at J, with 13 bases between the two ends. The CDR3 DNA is TGCGCCAGCAGTGAGTCATCCGGGAGTCGGTACGAGCAGTACTTC. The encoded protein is CASSESSGSRYEQYF.

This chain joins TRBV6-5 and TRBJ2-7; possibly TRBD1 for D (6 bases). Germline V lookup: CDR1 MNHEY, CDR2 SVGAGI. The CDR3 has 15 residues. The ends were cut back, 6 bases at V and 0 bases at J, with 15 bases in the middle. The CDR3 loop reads CASRYRDTTSYEQYF. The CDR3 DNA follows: TGTGCCAGCAGGTACCGGGACACCACCTCCTACGAGCAGTACTTC.

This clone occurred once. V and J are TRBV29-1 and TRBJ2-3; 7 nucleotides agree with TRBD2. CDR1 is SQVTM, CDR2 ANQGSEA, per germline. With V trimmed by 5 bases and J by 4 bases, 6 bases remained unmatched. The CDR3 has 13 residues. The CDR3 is CSVQTSRADTQYF. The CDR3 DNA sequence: TGCAGCGTTCAGACTAGCCGGGCAGATACGCAGTATTTT.

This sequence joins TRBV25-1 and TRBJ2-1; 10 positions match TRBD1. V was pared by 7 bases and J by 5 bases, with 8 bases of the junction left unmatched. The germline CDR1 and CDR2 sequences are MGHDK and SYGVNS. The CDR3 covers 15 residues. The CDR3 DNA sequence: TGTGCCAGCACCCGTCCCGGGACAGGGGACAATGAGCAGTTCTTC. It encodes CASTRPGTGDNEQFF.

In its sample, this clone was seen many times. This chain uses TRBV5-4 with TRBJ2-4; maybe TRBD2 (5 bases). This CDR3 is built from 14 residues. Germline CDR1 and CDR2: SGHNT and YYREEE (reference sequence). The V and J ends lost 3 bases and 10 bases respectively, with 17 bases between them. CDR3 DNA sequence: TGTGCCAGCAGCTCGATAGGACTTATGGGAATTCAGTACTTC. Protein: CASSSIGLMGIQYF.

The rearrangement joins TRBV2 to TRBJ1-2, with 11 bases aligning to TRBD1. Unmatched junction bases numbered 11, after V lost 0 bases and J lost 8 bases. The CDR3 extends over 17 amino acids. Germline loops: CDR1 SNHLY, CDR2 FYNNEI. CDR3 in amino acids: CASSEAPGQGDLGGYTF. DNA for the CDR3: TGTGCCAGCAGTGAAGCTCCGGGACAGGGGGATCTAGGAGGCTACACCTTC.

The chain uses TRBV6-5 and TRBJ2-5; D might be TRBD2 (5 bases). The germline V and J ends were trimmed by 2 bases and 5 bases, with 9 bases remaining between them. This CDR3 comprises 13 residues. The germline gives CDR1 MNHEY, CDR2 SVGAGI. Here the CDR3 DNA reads TGTGCCAGCAGTTACGGATGGAGGGAGACCCAGTACTTC. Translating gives CASSYGWRETQYF.

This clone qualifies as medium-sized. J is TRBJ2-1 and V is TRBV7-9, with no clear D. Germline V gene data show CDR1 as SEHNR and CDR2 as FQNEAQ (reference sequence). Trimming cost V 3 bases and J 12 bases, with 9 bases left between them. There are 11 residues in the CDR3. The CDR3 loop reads CASSFDSVQFF. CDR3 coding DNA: TGTGCCAGCAGCTTCGACTCCGTGCAGTTCTTC.

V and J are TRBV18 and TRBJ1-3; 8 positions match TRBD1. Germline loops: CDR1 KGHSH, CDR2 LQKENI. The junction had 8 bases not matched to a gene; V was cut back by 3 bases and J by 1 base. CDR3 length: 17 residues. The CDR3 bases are TGTGCCAGCTCACCCTCCCAGGGGGCTTTGTCTGGAAACACCATATATTTT. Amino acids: CASSPSQGALSGNTIYF.

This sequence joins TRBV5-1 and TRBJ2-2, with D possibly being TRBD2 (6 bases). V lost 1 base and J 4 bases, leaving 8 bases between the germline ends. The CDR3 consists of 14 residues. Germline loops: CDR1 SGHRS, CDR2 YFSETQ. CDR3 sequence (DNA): TGCGCCAGCAGCTTGAAAGCGGGCACCGGGGAGCTGTTTTTT. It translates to CASSLKAGTGELFF.

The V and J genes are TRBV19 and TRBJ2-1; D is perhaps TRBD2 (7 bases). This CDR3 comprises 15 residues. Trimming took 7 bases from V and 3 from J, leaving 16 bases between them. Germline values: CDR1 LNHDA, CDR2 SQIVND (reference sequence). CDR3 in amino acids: CASTPGAGVYNEQFF. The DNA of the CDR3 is TGTGCCAGTACCCCGGGGGCGGGGGTCTACAATGAGCAGTTCTTC.

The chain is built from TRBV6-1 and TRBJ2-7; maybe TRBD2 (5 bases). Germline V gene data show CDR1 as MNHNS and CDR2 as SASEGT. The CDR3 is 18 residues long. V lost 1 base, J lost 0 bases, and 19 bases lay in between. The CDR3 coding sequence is TGTGCCAGCAGTGAAGAGTGGGAACAAGCGGCGAGCTCCTACGAGCAGTACTTC. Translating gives CASSEEWEQAASSYEQYF.